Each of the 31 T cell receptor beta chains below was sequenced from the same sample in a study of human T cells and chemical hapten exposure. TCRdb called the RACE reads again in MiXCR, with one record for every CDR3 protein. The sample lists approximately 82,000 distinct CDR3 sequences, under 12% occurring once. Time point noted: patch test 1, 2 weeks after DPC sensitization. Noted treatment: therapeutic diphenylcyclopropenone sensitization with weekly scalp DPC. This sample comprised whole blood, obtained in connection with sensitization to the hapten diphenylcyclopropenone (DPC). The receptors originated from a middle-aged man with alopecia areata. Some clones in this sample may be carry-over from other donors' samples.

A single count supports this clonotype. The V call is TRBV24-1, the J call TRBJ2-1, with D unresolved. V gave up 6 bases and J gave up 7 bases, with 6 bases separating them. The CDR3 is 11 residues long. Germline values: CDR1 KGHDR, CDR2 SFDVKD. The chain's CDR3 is CATSRLNEQFF. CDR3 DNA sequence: TGTGCCACCAGTCGGCTAAATGAGCAGTTCTTC.

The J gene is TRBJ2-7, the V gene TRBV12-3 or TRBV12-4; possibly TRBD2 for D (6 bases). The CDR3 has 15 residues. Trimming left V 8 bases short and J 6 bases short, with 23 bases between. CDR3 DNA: TGTGCCAGCCGGTACCTGACTGGAGGGATCTCCGAGCAGTACTTC. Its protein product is CASRYLTGGISEQYF.

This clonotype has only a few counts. The CDR3 region has the DNA TGTGCCAGTACCTTTAGTGAGGAGCAGTTCTTC. Its translation: CASTFSEEQFF. The chain combines TRBV19 with TRBJ2-1; D not resolved. From germline, CDR1 is LNHDA and CDR2 SQIVND (reference sequence). The CDR3 length is 11 residues. Trimming pared 7 bases from V and 10 bases from J, leaving 11 bases between.

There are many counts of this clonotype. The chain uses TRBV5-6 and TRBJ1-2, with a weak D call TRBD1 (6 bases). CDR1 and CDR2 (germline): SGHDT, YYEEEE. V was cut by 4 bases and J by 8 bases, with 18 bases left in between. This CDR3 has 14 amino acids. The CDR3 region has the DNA TGTGCCAGCAGCACATGGGACACTGGAAGGGGCTACACCTTC. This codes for CASSTWDTGRGYTF. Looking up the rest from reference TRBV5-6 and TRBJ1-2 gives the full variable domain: DAGVTQSPTHLIKTRGQQVTLRCSPKSGHDTVSWYQQALGQGPQFIFQYYEEEERQRGNFPDRFSGHQFPNYSSELNVNALLLGDSALYLCASSTWDTGRGYTFGSGTRLTVV.

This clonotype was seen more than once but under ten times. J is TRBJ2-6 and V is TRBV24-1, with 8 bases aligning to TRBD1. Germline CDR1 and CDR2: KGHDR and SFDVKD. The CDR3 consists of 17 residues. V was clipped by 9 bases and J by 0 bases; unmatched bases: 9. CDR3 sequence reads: CATSGTGSLSGANVLTF. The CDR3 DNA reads TGTGCCACCTCTGGGACAGGATCACTCTCTGGGGCCAACGTCCTGACTTTC.

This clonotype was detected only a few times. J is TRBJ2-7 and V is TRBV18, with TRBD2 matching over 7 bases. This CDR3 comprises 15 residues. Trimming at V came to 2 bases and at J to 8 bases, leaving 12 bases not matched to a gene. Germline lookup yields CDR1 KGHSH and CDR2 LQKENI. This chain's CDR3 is CASSPSRGELIQQYF. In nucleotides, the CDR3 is TGTGCCAGCTCACCATCCCGGGGGGAACTTATCCAGCAGTACTTC.

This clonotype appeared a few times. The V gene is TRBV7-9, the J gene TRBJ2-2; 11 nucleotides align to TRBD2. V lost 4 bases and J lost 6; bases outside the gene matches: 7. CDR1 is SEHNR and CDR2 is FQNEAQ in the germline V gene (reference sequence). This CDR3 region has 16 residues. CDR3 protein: CASSSTSGNIPGELFF. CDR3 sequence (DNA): TGTGCCAGCAGCTCGACTAGCGGGAATATTCCCGGGGAGCTGTTTTTT.

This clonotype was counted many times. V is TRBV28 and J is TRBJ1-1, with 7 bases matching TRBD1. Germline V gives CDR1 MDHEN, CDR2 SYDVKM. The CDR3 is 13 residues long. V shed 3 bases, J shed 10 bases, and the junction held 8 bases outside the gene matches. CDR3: CASSFARQGGAFF. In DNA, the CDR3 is TGTGCCAGCAGTTTCGCCCGACAGGGAGGAGCTTTCTTT.

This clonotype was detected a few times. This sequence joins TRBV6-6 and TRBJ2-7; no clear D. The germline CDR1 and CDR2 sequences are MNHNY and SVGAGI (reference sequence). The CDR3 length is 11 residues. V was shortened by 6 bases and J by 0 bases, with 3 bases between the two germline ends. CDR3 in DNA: TGTGCCAGCAGCGACTCCTACGAGCAGTACGTC. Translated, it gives CASSDSYEQYV.

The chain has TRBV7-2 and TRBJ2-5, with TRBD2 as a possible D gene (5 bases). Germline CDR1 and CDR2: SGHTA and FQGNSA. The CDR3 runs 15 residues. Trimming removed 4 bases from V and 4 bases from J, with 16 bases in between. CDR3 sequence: CASSSQVGSAETQYF. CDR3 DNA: TGTGCCAGCAGCTCCCAGGTGGGGAGCGCAGAGACCCAGTACTTC.

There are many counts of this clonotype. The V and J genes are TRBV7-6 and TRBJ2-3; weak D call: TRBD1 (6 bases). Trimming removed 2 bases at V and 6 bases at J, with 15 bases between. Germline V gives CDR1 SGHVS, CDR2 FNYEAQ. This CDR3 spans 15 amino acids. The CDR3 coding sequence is TGTGCCAGCAGCTTATTAGGGGGAGTGGAGGATACGCAGTATTTT. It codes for CASSLLGGVEDTQYF.

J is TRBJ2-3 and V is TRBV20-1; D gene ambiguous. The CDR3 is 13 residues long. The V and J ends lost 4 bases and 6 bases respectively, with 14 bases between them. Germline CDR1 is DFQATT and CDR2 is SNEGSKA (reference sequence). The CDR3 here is CSANYVVGDTQYF. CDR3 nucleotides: TGCAGTGCTAATTACGTAGTTGGGGATACGCAGTATTTT.

CDR3: CASSPTVTSGRSSYNEQFF. The CDR3 DNA reads TGTGCCAGCAGCCCTACGGTGACTAGCGGGAGGAGCTCCTACAATGAGCAGTTCTTC. This sequence joins TRBV7-9 and TRBJ2-1; 13 bases are a match to TRBD2. The junction had 10 bases not matched to a gene; V was cut back by 5 bases and J by 0 bases. Germline V gene data show CDR1 as SEHNR and CDR2 as FQNEAQ (reference sequence). The CDR3 is 19 amino acids.

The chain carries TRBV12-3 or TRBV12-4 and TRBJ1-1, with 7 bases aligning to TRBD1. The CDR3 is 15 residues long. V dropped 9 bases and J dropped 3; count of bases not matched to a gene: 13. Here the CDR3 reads CARSPRDRAYTEAFF. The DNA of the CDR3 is TGTGCCAGAAGTCCAAGGGACAGAGCTTACACTGAAGCTTTCTTT.

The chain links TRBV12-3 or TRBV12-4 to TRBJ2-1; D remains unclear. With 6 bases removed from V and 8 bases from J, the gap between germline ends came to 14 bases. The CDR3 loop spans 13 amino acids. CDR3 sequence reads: CASRVQSYHEQFF. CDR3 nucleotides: TGTGCCAGCAGGGTTCAGAGTTACCATGAGCAGTTCTTC.

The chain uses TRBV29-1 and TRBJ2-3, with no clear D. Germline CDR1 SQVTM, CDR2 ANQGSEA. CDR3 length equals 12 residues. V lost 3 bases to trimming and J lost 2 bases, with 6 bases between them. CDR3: CSVESPTDTQYF. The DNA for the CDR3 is TGCAGCGTTGAGTCGCCCACAGATACGCAGTATTTT.

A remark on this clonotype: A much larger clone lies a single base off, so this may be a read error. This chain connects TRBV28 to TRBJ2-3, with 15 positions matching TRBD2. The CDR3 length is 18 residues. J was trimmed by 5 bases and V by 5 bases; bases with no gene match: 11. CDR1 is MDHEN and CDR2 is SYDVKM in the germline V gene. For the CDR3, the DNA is TGTGCCAGCAGTACCGGGACTAGCGGGAGGACCAATCTAGATACGCAGTATTTT. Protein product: CASSTGTSGRTNLDTQYF.

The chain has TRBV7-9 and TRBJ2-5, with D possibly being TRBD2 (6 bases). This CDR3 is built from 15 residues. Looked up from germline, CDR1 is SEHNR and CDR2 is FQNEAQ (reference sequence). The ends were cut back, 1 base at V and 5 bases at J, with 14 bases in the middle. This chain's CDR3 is CASSLGLGLGETQYF. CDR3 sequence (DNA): TGTGCCAGCAGCTTAGGACTAGGGCTGGGCGAGACCCAGTACTTC.

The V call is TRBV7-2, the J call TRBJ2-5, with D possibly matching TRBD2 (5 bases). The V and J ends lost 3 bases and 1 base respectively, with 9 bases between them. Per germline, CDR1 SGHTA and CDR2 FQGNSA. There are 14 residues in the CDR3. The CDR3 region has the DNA TGTGCCAGCAGCTTTGGCGGGCCCCAAGAGACCCAGTACTTC. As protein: CASSFGGPQETQYF.

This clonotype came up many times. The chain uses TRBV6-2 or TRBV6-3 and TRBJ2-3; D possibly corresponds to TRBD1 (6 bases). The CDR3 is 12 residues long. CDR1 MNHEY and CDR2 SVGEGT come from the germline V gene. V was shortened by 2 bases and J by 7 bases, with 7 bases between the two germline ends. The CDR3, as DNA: TGTGCCAGCAGTTACGGGGACAATACGCAGTATTTT. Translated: CASSYGDNTQYF.

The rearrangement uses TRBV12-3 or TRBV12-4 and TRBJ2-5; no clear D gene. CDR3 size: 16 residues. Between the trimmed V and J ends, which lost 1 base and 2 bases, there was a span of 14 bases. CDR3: CASSLVGPANQETQYF. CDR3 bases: TGTGCCAGCAGTTTAGTGGGCCCTGCGAATCAAGAGACCCAGTACTTC.

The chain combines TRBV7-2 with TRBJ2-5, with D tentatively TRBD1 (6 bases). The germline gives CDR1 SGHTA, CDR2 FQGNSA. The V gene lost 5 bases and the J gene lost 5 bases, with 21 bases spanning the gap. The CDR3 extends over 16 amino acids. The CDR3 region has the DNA TGTGCCAGCAGCCCTAAGTCCCTAGGGGGACCGGAGACCCAGTACTTC. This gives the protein CASSPKSLGGPETQYF.

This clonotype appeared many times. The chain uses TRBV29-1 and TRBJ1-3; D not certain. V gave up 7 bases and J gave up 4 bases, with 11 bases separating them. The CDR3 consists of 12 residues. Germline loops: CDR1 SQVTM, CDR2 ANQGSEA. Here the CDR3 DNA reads TGCAGCGCCCGGCCGGACGGAAACACCATATATTTT. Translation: CSARPDGNTIYF. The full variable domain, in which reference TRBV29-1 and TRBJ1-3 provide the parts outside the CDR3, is SAVISQKPSRDICQRGTSLTIQCQVDSQVTMMFWYRQQPGQSLTLIATANQGSEATYESGFVIDKFPISRPNLTFSTLTVSNMSPEDSSIYLCSARPDGNTIYFGEGSWLTVV.

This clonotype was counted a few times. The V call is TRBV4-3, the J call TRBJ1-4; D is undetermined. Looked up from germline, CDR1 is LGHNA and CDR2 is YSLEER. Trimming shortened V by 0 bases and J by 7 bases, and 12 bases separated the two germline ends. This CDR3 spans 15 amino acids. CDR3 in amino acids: CASSQDLGQVEKLFF. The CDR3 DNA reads TGCGCCAGCAGCCAAGATTTGGGCCAGGTTGAAAAACTGTTTTTT.

CDR3 nucleotides: TGTGCCAGCAGCGCCTCACTAGCGGTCGGAGAAGAGACCCAGTACTTC. Its translation is CASSASLAVGEETQYF. The chain joins TRBV9 to TRBJ2-5; 8 positions agree with TRBD2. CDR1 is SGDLS and CDR2 is YYNGEE in the germline V gene. The CDR3 is 16 amino acids. The V gene end was trimmed by 3 bases and the J gene end by 3 bases; junction bases not matched to a gene: 10.

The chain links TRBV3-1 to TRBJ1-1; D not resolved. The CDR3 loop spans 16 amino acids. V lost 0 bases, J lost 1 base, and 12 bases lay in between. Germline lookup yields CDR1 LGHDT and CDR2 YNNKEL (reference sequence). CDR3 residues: CASSQDRSAWNTEAFF. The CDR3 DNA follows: TGTGCCAGCAGCCAAGATCGAAGCGCCTGGAACACTGAAGCTTTCTTT. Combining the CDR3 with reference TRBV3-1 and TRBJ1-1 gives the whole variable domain DTAVSQTPKYLVTQMGNDKSIKCEQNLGHDTMYWYKQDSKKFLKIMFSYNNKELIINETVPNRFSPKSPDKAHLNLHINSLELGDSAVYFCASSQDRSAWNTEAFFGQGTRLTVV.

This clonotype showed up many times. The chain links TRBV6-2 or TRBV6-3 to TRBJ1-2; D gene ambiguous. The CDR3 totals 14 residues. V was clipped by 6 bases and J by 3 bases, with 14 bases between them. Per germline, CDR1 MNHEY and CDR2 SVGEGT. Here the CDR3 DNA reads TGTGCCAGCAGCCGAGGCCCCGGATACTATGGCTACACCTTC. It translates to CASSRGPGYYGYTF.

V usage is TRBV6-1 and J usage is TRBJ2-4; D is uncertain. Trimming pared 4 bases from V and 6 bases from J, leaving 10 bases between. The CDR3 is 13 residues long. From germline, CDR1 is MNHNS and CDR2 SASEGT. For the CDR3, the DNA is TGTGCCAGCAGTGGGCTTAATGGAAACATTCAGTACTTC. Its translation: CASSGLNGNIQYF.

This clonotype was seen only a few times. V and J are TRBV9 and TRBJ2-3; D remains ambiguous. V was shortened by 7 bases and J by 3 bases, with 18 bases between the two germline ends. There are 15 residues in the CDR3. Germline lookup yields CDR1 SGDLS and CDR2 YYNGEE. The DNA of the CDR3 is TGTGCCAGCGGGCCAGCACCGTCCCGGACAGATACGCAGTATTTT. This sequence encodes CASGPAPSRTDTQYF.

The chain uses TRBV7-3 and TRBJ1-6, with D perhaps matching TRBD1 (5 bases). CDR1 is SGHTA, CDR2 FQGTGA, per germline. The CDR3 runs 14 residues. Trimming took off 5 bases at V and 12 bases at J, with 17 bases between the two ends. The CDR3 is CASSEGRLGGPLHF. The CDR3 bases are TGTGCCAGCAGCGAGGGCCGATTGGGGGGACCCCTCCACTTT.

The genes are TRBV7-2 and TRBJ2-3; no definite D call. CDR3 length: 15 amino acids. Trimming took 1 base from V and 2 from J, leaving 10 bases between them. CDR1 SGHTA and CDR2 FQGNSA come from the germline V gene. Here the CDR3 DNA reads TGTGCCAGCAGCTTAGGGGGTGCTGCCACAGATACGCAGTATTTT. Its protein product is CASSLGGAATDTQYF.